The 21 T cell receptor beta chains given below trace back to one sample, sequenced in a study of a mutant IDH1 vaccine in newly diagnosed glioma. The assay was immunoSEQ multiplex PCR, and TCRdb's table has in-frame clones only and misses some. Here the sample spans about 94,000 clones, roughly 91% being singletons. These TCRs are of unknown antigen specificity. Time point given: week 47, end of study. Doses comprised 300 ug of mutant IDH1 20-mer peptide each, plus topical imiquimod. The source material was PBMCs, sampled from a glioma patient whose treatment included an IDH1 peptide vaccine. The source is a woman in her 50s with glioma.

The chain employs TRBV6-5 and TRBJ2-4; no clear D. CDR3 length: 16 amino acids. Germline values: CDR1 MNHEY, CDR2 SVGAGI. The ends were cut back, 0 bases at V and 2 bases at J, with 11 bases in the middle. CDR3 coding DNA: TGTGCCAGCAGTTACTCGCGCCTCAGTACCAAAAACATTCAGTACTTC. This sequence encodes CASSYSRLSTKNIQYF.

In this sample, this clone turned up once. The chain uses TRBV11-2 and TRBJ2-1, with a tentative D call TRBD2 (6 bases). CDR1 is SGHAT, CDR2 FQNNGV, per germline. The CDR3 extends over 17 amino acids. The V and J ends lost 2 bases and 2 bases respectively, with 16 bases between them. CDR3 sequence: CASSLSDGGIPYNEQFF. The CDR3 region has the DNA TGTGCCAGCAGCTTAAGCGATGGCGGGATCCCCTACAATGAGCAGTTCTTC.

This chain connects TRBV28 to TRBJ2-5, with TRBD1 identical over 8 bases. Trimming at V came to 6 bases and at J to 5 bases, leaving 11 bases not matched to a gene. This CDR3 spans 15 amino acids. Germline CDR1 reads MDHEN; CDR2 reads SYDVKM. The CDR3 DNA reads as TGTGCCAGCAGGCCTCTGGACAGGGCGAGGGAGACCCAGTACTTC. Its protein is CASRPLDRARETQYF.

The chain has TRBV18 and TRBJ1-4, with D maybe TRBD1 (6 bases). CDR1 is KGHSH, CDR2 LQKENI, per germline. The V gene lost 6 bases and the J gene lost 4 bases, with 18 bases spanning the gap. The CDR3 extends over 16 amino acids. This CDR3 reads CASSRSGAALNEKLFF. As DNA, the CDR3 is TGTGCCAGCTCCAGGTCAGGGGCAGCACTTAATGAAAAACTGTTTTTT.

The rearrangement joins TRBV5-1 to TRBJ2-1; D might be TRBD2 (5 bases). Trimming cost V 2 bases and J 0 bases, with 12 bases left between them. The CDR3 extends over 16 amino acids. Germline-derived CDR1 and CDR2 are SGHRS and YFSETQ. The CDR3 DNA follows: TGCGCCAGCAGCTTCTGGACTTTGAGCTCCTACAATGAGCAGTTCTTC. Protein: CASSFWTLSSYNEQFF.

This clone was seen a single time. One end of the junction varies from germline; a read error may be responsible. The chain carries TRBV2 and TRBJ1-3, with D perhaps matching TRBD1 (5 bases). From germline, CDR1 is SNHLY and CDR2 FYNNEI. This CDR3 has 13 residues. The chain's CDR3 is CAISGTTGSTIYF. The CDR3, as DNA: TGTGCCATCTCAGGGACTACTGGAAGCACCATATATTTT.

V and J are TRBV5-1 and TRBJ1-6, with D maybe TRBD1 (6 bases). CDR1 is SGHRS and CDR2 is YFSETQ in the germline V gene. The V end was cut by 4 bases, the J end by 5 bases, with 13 bases between. The CDR3 length is 15 residues. CDR3 bases: TGCGCCAGCAGCGGAGAGGGGGTGGATAATTCACCCCTCCACTTT. This codes for CASSGEGVDNSPLHF.

The gene calls are TRBV15 and TRBJ1-5; 8 nucleotides line up with TRBD1. With V trimmed by 6 bases and J by 3 bases, 4 bases remained unmatched. Germline V gives CDR1 LNHNV, CDR2 YYDKDF (reference sequence). The CDR3 has 14 residues. CDR3 loop: CATRDRGPNQPQHF. In DNA form, the CDR3 reads TGTGCCACCAGAGACAGGGGCCCCAATCAGCCCCAGCATTTT.

The chain carries TRBV6-5 and TRBJ2-7, with D perhaps matching TRBD1 (5 bases). In germline, CDR1 is MNHEY, CDR2 SVGAGI. The CDR3 spans 13 residues. V was pared by 2 bases and J by 5 bases, with 10 bases between. CDR3 in amino acids: CASSYPPRDEQYF. The CDR3 coding sequence is TGTGCCAGCAGTTACCCACCCAGGGACGAGCAGTACTTC.

The J gene is TRBJ2-7, the V gene TRBV19; 7 positions agree with TRBD1. The CDR3 spans 18 residues. With V trimmed by 5 bases and J by 4 bases, 20 bases remained unmatched. In germline, CDR1 is LNHDA, CDR2 SQIVND (reference sequence). DNA for the CDR3: TGTGCCAGTAGTGGGCCCAAGACAGGGCTCAGGAAGGGATACGAGCAGTACTTC. Protein: CASSGPKTGLRKGYEQYF.

The chain is built from TRBV5-1 and TRBJ2-2; 11 bases fit TRBD1. The V segment lost 0 bases and the J segment 1 base; nucleotides outside the gene matches: 2. CDR1 and CDR2 (germline): SGHRS, YFSETQ. The CDR3 loop spans 17 amino acids. The CDR3 loop reads CASSLAGQGGNTGELFF. The CDR3 DNA reads TGCGCCAGCAGCTTGGCGGGACAGGGGGGGAACACCGGGGAGCTGTTTTTT.

J is TRBJ1-4 and V is TRBV6-5; 9 nucleotides line up with TRBD1. CDR3 length: 14 residues. CDR1 is MNHEY and CDR2 is SVGAGI in the germline V gene. The ends lost 6 bases at V and 8 bases at J; junction bases unmatched: 7. CDR3 nucleotide sequence: TGTGCCAGCAGCTCGGACAGGGGCGGAGAAAAACTGTTTTTT. Protein sequence: CASSSDRGGEKLFF.

The chain links TRBV27 to TRBJ2-7; TRBD2 agrees at 7 bases. Per the germline V gene, CDR1 is MNHEY and CDR2 is SMNVEV (reference sequence). This CDR3 contains 15 residues. After removal of 8 bases from V and 2 bases from J, the junction contained 12 bases not matched to a gene. CDR3 coding DNA: TGTGCCAGCGGGCGATCCGGGGAGGGGACCTACGAGCAGTACTTC. Translating it yields CASGRSGEGTYEQYF.

This clone has only a few counts. The genes are TRBV4-1 and TRBJ2-3, with D tentatively TRBD2 (5 bases). Germline values: CDR1 MGHRA, CDR2 YSYEKL. The CDR3 is made up of 17 amino acids. The V and J ends lost 2 bases and 0 bases respectively, with 15 bases between them. Here the CDR3 DNA reads TGCGCCAGCAGCCAAACGAGGGCCAGGAAAAGCACAGATACGCAGTATTTT. It is translated as CASSQTRARKSTDTQYF.

The rearrangement uses TRBV19 and TRBJ2-3; TRBD2 matches 14 bases. The CDR3 extends over 15 amino acids. J was trimmed by 4 bases and V by 7 bases; bases with no gene match: 4. CDR1 LNHDA and CDR2 SQIVND come from the germline V gene (reference sequence). In DNA form, the CDR3 reads TGTGCCAGTATCGAGACTAGCGGGAGGGCAGATACGCAGTATTTT. As protein: CASIETSGRADTQYF.

V is TRBV7-8 and J is TRBJ1-5, with D maybe TRBD1 (5 bases). The germline V gene has CDR1 SGHVS and CDR2 FQNEAQ. Trimming removed 0 bases at V and 6 bases at J, with 12 bases between. This CDR3 comprises 15 residues. In DNA form, the CDR3 reads TGTGCCAGCAGCTTAGCGGGTGGGACCCGTCAGCCCCAGCATTTT. As protein: CASSLAGGTRQPQHF. Looking up the rest from reference TRBV7-8 and TRBJ1-5 gives the full variable domain: GAGVSQSPRYKVAKRGQDVALRCDPISGHVSLFWYQQALGQGPEFLTYFQNEAQLDKSGLPSDRFFAERPEGSVSTLKIQRTQQEDSAVYLCASSLAGGTRQPQHFGDGTRLSIL.

The chain recombines TRBV4-1 with TRBJ2-1; no definite D call. V was pared by 0 bases and J by 3 bases, with 12 bases between. This CDR3 has 16 residues. Germline V CDR1 and CDR2: MGHRA, YSYEKL. DNA for the CDR3: TGCGCCAGCAGCCAAGATATGAGGACGGGCTACAATGAGCAGTTCTTC. Its translation is CASSQDMRTGYNEQFF.

The chain uses TRBV7-9 and TRBJ1-2; D call uncertain. The CDR3 extends over 15 amino acids. Trimming pared 1 base from V and 2 bases from J, leaving 11 bases between. Per the germline V gene, CDR1 is SEHNR and CDR2 is FQNEAQ (reference sequence). DNA of the CDR3: TGTGCCAGCAGCTTAGGCTCGGGTCGGAACTATGGCTACACCTTC. Translating it yields CASSLGSGRNYGYTF.

The chain carries TRBV7-9 and TRBJ2-2; D gene uncertain. CDR1 and CDR2 from the germline V gene are SEHNR and FQNEAQ (reference sequence). The V end was cut by 5 bases, the J end by 0 bases, with 10 bases between. There are 15 residues in the CDR3. CDR3 sequence (DNA): TGTGCCAGCAGCCCTACGGCGACGAACACCGGGGAGCTGTTTTTT. Translating it yields CASSPTATNTGELFF.

This chain links TRBV5-1 with TRBJ1-2; 8 nucleotides align to TRBD1. The CDR3 contains 14 residues. Trimming took 1 base from V and 2 from J; bases not matched to a gene: 1. CDR1 is SGHRS, CDR2 YFSETQ, per germline. Here the CDR3 reads CASSLQGANYGYTF. DNA of the CDR3: TGCGCCAGCAGCTTGCAGGGGGCGAACTATGGCTACACCTTC. Looking up the rest from reference TRBV5-1 and TRBJ1-2 gives the full variable domain: KAGVTQTPRYLIKTRGQQVTLSCSPISGHRSVSWYQQTPGQGLQFLFEYFSETQRNKGNFPGRFSGRQFSNSRSEMNVSTLELGDSALYLCASSLQGANYGYTFGSGTRLTVV.

The gene calls are TRBV19 and TRBJ2-4; 7 positions match TRBD2. The CDR3 totals 15 residues. Germline CDR1 reads LNHDA; CDR2 reads SQIVND (reference sequence). The V and J ends lost 1 base and 8 bases, in that order; junction bases with no gene match: 8. CDR3 sequence reads: CASSIAWSGRDIQYF. CDR3 in DNA: TGTGCCAGTAGTATAGCGTGGTCAGGGAGGGACATTCAGTACTTC.